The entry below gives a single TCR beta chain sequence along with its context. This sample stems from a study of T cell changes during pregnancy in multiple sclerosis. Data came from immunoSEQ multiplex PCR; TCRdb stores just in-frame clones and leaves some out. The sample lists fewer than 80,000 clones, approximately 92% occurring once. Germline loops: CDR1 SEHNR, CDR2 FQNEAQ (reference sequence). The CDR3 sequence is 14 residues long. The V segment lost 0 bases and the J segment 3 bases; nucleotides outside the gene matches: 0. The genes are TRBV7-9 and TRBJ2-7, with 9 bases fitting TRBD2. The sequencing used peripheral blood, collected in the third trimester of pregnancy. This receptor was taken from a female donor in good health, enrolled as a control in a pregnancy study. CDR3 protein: CASSLASGSYEQYF. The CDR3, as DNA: TGTGCCAGCAGCTTAGCTAGCGGGAGCTACGAGCAGTACTTC.